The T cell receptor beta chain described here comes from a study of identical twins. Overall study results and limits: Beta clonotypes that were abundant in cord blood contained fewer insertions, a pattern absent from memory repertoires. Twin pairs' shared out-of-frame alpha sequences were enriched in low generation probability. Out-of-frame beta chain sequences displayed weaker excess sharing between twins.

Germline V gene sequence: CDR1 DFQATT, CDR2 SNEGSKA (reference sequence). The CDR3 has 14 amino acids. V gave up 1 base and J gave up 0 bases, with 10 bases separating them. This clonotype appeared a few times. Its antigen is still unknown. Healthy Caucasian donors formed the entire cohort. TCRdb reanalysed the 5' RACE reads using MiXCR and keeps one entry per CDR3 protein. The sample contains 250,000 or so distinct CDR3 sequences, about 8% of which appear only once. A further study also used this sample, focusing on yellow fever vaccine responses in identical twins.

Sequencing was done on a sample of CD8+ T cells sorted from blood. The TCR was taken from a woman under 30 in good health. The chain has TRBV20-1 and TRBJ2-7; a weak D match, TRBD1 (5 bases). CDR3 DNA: TGCAGTGCTAGAGGGACACCATTCTCCTACGAGCAGTACTTC. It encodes CSARGTPFSYEQYF.